This TCR beta chain appears in the sequencing data of a study of shared clonotypes between healthy human individuals. As handled by the study authors: From ImmunoSEQ came sequences covering only the junction and carrying no quality scores, so filtering differed. Sequenced by immunoSEQ multiplex PCR; TCRdb stores in-frame clones only, minus some. V, J and clone size derive from that table, while D and trimming were established from the DNA sequence. The top ten clones hold 0.3% to 0.4% of a sample with millions of clones, 85% to 95% of them seen once. Input material: naive CD4+ T cells from PBMCs. The subset was: CD45RA+ positively selected. The source is a man younger than 35 in good health. Some clones in this sample may be carry-over from other donors' samples.

The CDR3 bases are TGTGCCAGTAGTATAGGTGACAGGGGGTTGTACGAGCAGTACTTC. Translating it yields CASSIGDRGLYEQYF. This sequence joins TRBV19 and TRBJ2-7; 9 bases fit TRBD1. The CDR3 has 15 amino acids. Germline V gene sequence: CDR1 LNHDA, CDR2 SQIVND (reference sequence). The V and J ends lost 1 base and 4 bases, in that order; junction bases with no gene match: 5.